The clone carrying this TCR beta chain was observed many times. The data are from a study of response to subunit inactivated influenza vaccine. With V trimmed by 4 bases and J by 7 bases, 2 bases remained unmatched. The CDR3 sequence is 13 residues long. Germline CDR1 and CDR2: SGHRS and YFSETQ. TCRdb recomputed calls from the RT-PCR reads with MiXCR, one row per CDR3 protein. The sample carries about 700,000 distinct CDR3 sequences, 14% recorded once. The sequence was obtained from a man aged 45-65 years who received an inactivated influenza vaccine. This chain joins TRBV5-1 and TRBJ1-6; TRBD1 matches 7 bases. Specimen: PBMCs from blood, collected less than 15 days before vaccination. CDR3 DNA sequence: TGCGCCAGCAGCGACAGGGAAAATTCACCCCTCCACTTT. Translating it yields CASSDRENSPLHF. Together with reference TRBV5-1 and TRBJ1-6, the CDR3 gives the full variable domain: KAGVTQTPRYLIKTRGQQVTLSCSPISGHRSVSWYQQTPGQGLQFLFEYFSETQRNKGNFPGRFSGRQFSNSRSEMNVSTLELGDSALYLCASSDRENSPLHFGNGTRLTVT.